This TCR beta chain was obtained from a study of CD8 T cells in Susac syndrome. Study background: The sequenced Susac syndrome patients comprised 5 or 6 with active disease and fewer than ten in remission.

This clonotype was seen a single time. Reverse transcription used about 0.45 to 1 ug RNA and random hexamers. Amplification of TCR beta CDR3 was carried out by immunoSEQ multiplex PCR, which covered 54 Vbeta and 13 Jbeta segments. TCRdb redid the calling of the immunoSEQ multiplex PCR reads with MiXCR, one entry per CDR3 protein. The sample lists just over 150,000 distinct CDR3 sequences, about 95% seen once, with roughly 0.16% in the top ten. TCR beta sequences were obtained from blood CD8+ and CD4+ T cells. Purification of the CD8+ and CD4+ T cells relied on negative isolation, and TEMRA cells underwent FACS enrichment. Germline assignment: CDR1 KGHSH and CDR2 LQKENI. The length of the CDR3 is 15 residues. The ends were cut back, 2 bases at V and 2 bases at J, with 12 bases in the middle.

V gene TRBV18 combines with J gene TRBJ2-5; a weak D match, TRBD1 (5 bases). The receptor's source is a human donor with Susac syndrome. Sequenced sample: CD4+ T cells from PBMCs. CDR3 amino acids: CASSPSVDRQETQYF. In DNA form, the CDR3 reads TGTGCCAGCTCACCATCCGTTGACAGACAAGAGACCCAGTACTTC.